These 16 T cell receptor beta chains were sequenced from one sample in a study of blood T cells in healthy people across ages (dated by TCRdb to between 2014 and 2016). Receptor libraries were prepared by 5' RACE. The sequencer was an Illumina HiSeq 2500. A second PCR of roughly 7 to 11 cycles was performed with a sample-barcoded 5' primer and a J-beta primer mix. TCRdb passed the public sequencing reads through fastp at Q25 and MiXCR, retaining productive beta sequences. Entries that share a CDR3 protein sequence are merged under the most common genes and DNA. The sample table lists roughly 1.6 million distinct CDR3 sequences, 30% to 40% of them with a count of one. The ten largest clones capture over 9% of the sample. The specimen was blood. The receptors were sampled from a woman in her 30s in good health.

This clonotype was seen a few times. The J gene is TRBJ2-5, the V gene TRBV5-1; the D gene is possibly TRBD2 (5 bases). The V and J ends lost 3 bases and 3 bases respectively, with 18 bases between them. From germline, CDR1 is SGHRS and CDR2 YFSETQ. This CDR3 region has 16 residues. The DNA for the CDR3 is TGCGCCAGCAGCTCCGGCCCCGGGAAAGGAGAAGAGACCCAGTACTTC. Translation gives CASSSGPGKGEETQYF.

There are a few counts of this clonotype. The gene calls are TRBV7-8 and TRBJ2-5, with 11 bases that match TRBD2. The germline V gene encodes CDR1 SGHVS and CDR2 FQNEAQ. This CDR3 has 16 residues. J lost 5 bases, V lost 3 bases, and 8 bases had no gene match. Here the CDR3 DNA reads TGTGCCAGCAGCTTGGGTAGCGGGGGGGCCTGGGAGACCCAGTACTTC. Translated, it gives CASSLGSGGAWETQYF. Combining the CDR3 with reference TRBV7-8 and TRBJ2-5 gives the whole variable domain GAGVSQSPRYKVAKRGQDVALRCDPISGHVSLFWYQQALGQGPEFLTYFQNEAQLDKSGLPSDRFFAERPEGSVSTLKIQRTQQEDSAVYLCASSLGSGGAWETQYFGPGTRLLVL.

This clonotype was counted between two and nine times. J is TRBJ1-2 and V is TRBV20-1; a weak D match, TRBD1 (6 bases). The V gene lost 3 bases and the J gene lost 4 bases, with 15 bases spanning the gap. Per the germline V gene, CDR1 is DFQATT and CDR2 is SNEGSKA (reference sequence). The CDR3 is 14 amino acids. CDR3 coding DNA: TGCAGTGCTAGTTTAGGGGGAGTGGTCTATGGCTACACCTTC. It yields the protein CSASLGGVVYGYTF.

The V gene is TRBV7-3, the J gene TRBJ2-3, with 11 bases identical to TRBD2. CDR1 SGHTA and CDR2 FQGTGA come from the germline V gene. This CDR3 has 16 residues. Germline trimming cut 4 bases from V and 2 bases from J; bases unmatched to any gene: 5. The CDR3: CASSSTSGKTTDTQYF. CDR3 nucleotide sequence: TGTGCCAGCAGCTCGACTAGCGGGAAGACCACAGATACGCAGTATTTT.

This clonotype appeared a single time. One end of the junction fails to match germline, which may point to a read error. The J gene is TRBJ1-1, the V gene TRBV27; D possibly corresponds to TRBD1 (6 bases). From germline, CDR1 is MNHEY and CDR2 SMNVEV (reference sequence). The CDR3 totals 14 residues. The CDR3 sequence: CAGSLQAGVSEAFF. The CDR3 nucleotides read TGTGCCGGCAGTCTTCAGGCAGGGGTCTCTGAAGCTTTCTTT.

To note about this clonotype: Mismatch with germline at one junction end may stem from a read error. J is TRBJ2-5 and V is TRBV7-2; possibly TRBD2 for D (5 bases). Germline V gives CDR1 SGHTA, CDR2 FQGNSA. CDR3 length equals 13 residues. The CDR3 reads CASTGLDQEAQYF. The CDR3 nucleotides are TGTGCCAGCACCGGACTGGATCAAGAGGCCCAGTACTTC.

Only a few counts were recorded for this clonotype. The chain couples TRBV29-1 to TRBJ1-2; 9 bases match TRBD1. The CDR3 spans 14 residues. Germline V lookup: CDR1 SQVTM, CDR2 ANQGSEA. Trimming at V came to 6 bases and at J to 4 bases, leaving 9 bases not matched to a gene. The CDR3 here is CSVDDRGGVYGYTF. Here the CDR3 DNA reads TGCAGCGTCGATGACAGGGGGGGTGTCTATGGCTACACCTTC.

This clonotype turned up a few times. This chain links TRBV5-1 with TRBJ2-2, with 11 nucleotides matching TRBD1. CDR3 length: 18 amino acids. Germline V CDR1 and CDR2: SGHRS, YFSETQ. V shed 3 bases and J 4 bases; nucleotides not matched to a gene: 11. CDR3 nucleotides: TGCGCCAGCAGCTCTGGACAGGGGGCTCCAGGGGGCACCGGGGAGCTGTTTTTT. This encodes CASSSGQGAPGGTGELFF.

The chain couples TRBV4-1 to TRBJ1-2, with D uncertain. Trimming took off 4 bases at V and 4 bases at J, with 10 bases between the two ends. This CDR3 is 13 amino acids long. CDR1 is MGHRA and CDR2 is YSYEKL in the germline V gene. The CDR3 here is CASSRPLGYGYTF. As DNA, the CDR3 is TGCGCCAGCAGCCGACCCCTAGGCTATGGCTACACCTTC.

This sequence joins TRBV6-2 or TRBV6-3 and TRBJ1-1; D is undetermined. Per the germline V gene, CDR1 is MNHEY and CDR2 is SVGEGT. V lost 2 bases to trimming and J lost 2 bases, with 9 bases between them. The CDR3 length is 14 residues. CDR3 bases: TGTGCCAGCAGTTACCCGCCAGCTAACACTGAAGCTTTCTTT. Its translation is CASSYPPANTEAFF.

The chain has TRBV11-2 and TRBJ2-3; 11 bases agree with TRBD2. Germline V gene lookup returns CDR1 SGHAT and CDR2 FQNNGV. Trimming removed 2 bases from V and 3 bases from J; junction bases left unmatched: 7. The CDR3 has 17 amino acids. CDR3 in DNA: TGTGCCAGCAGCTTATTTAGCGGGAGGGCCCTAACAGATACGCAGTATTTT. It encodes CASSLFSGRALTDTQYF.

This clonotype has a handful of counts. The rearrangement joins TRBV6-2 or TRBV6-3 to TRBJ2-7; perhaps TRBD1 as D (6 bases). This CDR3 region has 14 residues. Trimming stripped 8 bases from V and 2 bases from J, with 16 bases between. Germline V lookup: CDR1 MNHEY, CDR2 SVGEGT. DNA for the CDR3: TGTGCCAGCCAAGCTTCAGGGGCCACCTACGAGCAGTACTTC. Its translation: CASQASGATYEQYF.

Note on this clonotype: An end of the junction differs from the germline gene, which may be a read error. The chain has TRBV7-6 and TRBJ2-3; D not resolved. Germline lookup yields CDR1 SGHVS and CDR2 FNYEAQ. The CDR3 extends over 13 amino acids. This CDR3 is CAGSPPTPDTQYF. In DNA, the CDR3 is TGTGCCGGCAGCCCACCGACCCCAGATACGCAGTATTTT.

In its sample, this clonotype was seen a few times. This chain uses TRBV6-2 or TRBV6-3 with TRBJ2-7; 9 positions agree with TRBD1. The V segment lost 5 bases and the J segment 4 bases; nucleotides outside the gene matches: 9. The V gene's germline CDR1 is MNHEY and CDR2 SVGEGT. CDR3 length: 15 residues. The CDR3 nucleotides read TGTGCCAGCAGTAAACAGGGGGCCGTGTCTTACGAGCAGTACTTC. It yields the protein CASSKQGAVSYEQYF.

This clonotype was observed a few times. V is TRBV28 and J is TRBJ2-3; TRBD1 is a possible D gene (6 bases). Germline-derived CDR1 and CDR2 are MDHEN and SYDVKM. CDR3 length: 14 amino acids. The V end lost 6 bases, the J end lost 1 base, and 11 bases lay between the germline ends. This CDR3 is CASRPDSGTDTQYF. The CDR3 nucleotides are TGTGCCAGCAGGCCGGACAGTGGCACAGATACGCAGTATTTT. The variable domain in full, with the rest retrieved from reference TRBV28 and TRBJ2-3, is DVKVTQSSRYLVKRTGEKVFLECVQDMDHENMFWYRQDPGLGLRLIYFSYDVKMKEKGDIPEGYSVSREKKERFSLILESASTNQTSMYLCASRPDSGTDTQYFGPGTRLTVL.

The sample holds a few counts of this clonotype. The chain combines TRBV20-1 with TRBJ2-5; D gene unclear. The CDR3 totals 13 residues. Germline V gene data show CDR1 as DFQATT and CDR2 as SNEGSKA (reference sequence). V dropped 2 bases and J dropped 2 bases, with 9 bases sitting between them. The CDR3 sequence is CSARRSTQETQYF. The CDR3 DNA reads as TGCAGTGCTAGAAGGTCTACACAAGAGACCCAGTACTTC.